This TCR beta chain is from a study of T cells in Graves' hyperthyroidism and ophthalmopathy. This clonotype was counted between two and nine times. Its antigen is still unknown. Researchers took RNA transcripts and amplified the TCR beta CDR3 regions from them. HTBI primers were employed in a first-round RT-PCR of the TCR CDR3. A single record per CDR3 protein comes from TCRdb applying MiXCR to the multiplex PCR reads. The sample contains hundreds of thousands of distinct CDR3 sequences, roughly 15% of which appear only once. The study left out patients who had uncontrolled infection, other autoimmune disease, pregnancy or lactation. Notes on the study in general: Most thyroid clonotypes expanded above 0.001 appeared in blood too. Stable hyperthyroidism was separated from ophthalmopathy by a model based on 13 V-J features.

Germline CDR1 is SGDLS and CDR2 is YYNGEE. Unmatched junction bases numbered 11, after V lost 4 bases and J lost 10 bases. This CDR3 region has 16 residues. The receptor was derived from a woman aged 18-29 years with Graves' hyperthyroidism. Material for sequencing was blood. This chain connects TRBV9 to TRBJ2-2; TRBD2 matches 12 bases. The CDR3 sequence: CASSIGLAGKPEELFF. CDR3 bases: TGTGCCAGCAGCATCGGACTAGCGGGGAAGCCCGAGGAGCTGTTTTTT.